This is a list of T cell receptor beta chains from one sample in a study of OX40 agonist ivuxolimab in advanced cancers. The data were produced by immunoSEQ multiplex PCR, yet TCRdb's version contains in-frame clones alone and is incomplete. In the table there are tens of thousands of clones, around 86% of which are singletons. This specimen consisted of CD4+ or CD8+ T cells sorted from blood, obtained in a trial of the OX40 agonist ivuxolimab. The receptors originated from an adult with an advanced solid tumor such as melanoma, head and neck, liver or kidney cancer. CDR3s include the opening cysteine and the closing phenylalanine or tryptophan. The size field is filled for only some rows; it gives once, few, many or a size class.

V gene: TRBV29-1; clone size: .; J gene: TRBJ2-1; CDR3 protein: CSVPRTGQQYNEQFF
V gene: TRBV4-1; clone size: .; J gene: TRBJ1-1; CDR3 protein: CAGSHGQGGGKATEAFF
V gene: TRBV11-2; clone size: .; J gene: TRBJ2-5; CDR3 protein: CASRGVTSGVETQYF
V gene: TRBV7-3; clone size: few; J gene: TRBJ1-1; CDR3 protein: CASSPFRNTEAFF
V gene: TRBV5-4; clone size: .; J gene: TRBJ2-3; CDR3 protein: CASSLEASGRAGDTQYF
V gene: TRBV4-2; clone size: .; J gene: TRBJ1-5; CDR3 protein: CASSHSGQGFSNQPQHF
V gene: TRBV18; clone size: .; J gene: TRBJ2-7; CDR3 protein: CASSPGTASSYEQYF
V gene: TRBV7-9; clone size: .; J gene: TRBJ2-1; CDR3 protein: CASSRDRQGSSTEQFF
V gene: TRBV30; clone size: few; J gene: TRBJ2-6; CDR3 protein: CAWSRGGSGANVLTF
V gene: TRBV6-4; clone size: .; J gene: TRBJ1-4; CDR3 protein: CARQGAGEKLFF
V gene: TRBV7-6; clone size: .; J gene: TRBJ2-2; CDR3 protein: CASSYRQITGELFF
V gene: TRBV5-1; clone size: .; J gene: TRBJ1-2; CDR3 protein: CASSPQGMNYGYTF
V gene: TRBV12-5; clone size: .; J gene: TRBJ2-2; CDR3 protein: CASGRTGELFF
V gene: TRBV7-8; clone size: .; J gene: TRBJ1-4; CDR3 protein: CASSLVAGHNEKLFF
V gene: TRBV29-1; clone size: once; J gene: TRBJ2-5; CDR3 protein: CSVVVTQETQYF
V gene: TRBV18; clone size: few; J gene: TRBJ2-7; CDR3 protein: CASSPTSGGGYEQYF
V gene: TRBV5-1; clone size: .; J gene: TRBJ2-4; CDR3 protein: CASSLGRLARGVDIQYF